What follows are 22 T cell receptor beta chains derived from one specimen sequenced in a study of blood T cell repertoires in COVID-19. Here immunoSEQ multiplex PCR was the method, and the copy in TCRdb shows in-frame clones only, minus some. The data show 150,000 to 200,000 clones, with around four fifths seen just once and about 8% held by the top ten. Sequencing was done on a sample of peripheral blood. The receptor set was obtained from a man aged 35 to 55 who had recovered from COVID-19.

The V call is TRBV2, the J call TRBJ1-6, with D possibly matching TRBD1 (5 bases). Trimming took 8 bases from V and 8 from J, leaving 13 bases between them. CDR1 and CDR2 (germline): SNHLY, FYNNEI. This CDR3 is built from 13 residues. CDR3 protein: CASSSGRDSPLHF. Here the CDR3 DNA reads TGTGCCAGCTCCTCGGGCAGGGATTCACCCCTCCACTTT.

The V call is TRBV21-1, the J call TRBJ2-3; TRBD1 reflects the table's D call only, with no check against the DNA. TRBV21-1 is an annotated pseudogene. CDR3 length: 18 residues. The CDR3 here is CASSFRVLDRGFTDTQYF. CDR3 bases: TGTGCCAGCAGCTTCCGCGTCCTCGACAGGGGGTTCACAGATACGCAGTATTTT.

The rearrangement links TRBV7-9 to TRBJ1-1; D perhaps matches TRBD1 (6 bases). V shed 4 bases and J shed 5 bases, with 29 bases lying between them. The CDR3 loop spans 19 amino acids. Per germline, CDR1 SEHNR and CDR2 FQNEAQ (reference sequence). The CDR3: CASSSGGLVGGLSVTEAFF. For the CDR3, the DNA is TGTGCCAGCAGCTCGGGAGGTCTTGTGGGGGGGCTCTCGGTTACTGAAGCTTTCTTT.

The gene calls are TRBV7-8 and TRBJ2-2; 8 bases line up with TRBD2. This CDR3 is built from 16 residues. Germline CDR1 reads SGHVS; CDR2 reads FQNEAQ. Germline trimming cut 5 bases from V and 6 bases from J; bases unmatched to any gene: 11. The CDR3 DNA follows: TGTGCCAGCAGCCAAGGCGGGGGGATCGGATCCGGGGAGCTGTTTTTT. Its translation is CASSQGGGIGSGELFF.

V usage is TRBV5-1 and J usage is TRBJ2-7; 9 bases are a match to TRBD1. CDR3 length: 14 amino acids. The trim removed 4 bases at V and 3 bases at J, leaving 5 bases unmatched. Per the germline V gene, CDR1 is SGHRS and CDR2 is YFSETQ. The CDR3 DNA reads as TGCGCCAGCAGCACCGGGACAGGGTACTACGAGCAGTACTTC. Amino acid sequence: CASSTGTGYYEQYF.

The rearrangement joins TRBV7-9 to TRBJ2-3; TRBD2 aligns across 11 bases. V lost 5 bases and J lost 2; bases outside the gene matches: 3. Germline lookup yields CDR1 SEHNR and CDR2 FQNEAQ (reference sequence). CDR3 length equals 15 residues. The CDR3 bases are TGTGCCAGCAGCCCACTAGCGGGAGACACAGATACGCAGTATTTT. Amino acids: CASSPLAGDTDTQYF. The full variable domain, in which reference TRBV7-9 and TRBJ2-3 provide the parts outside the CDR3, is DTGVSQNPRHKITKRGQNVTFRCDPISEHNRLYWYRQTLGQGPEFLTYFQNEAQLEKSRLLSDRFSAERPKGSFSTLEIQRTEQGDSAMYLCASSPLAGDTDTQYFGPGTRLTVL.

J is TRBJ1-1 and V is TRBV6-5; D is unclear. This CDR3 region has 12 residues. Germline values: CDR1 MNHEY, CDR2 SVGAGI. The V and J ends lost 6 bases and 5 bases respectively, with 10 bases between them. The CDR3 sequence: CASRERGTEAFF. The CDR3 nucleotides are TGTGCCAGCAGGGAGAGAGGAACTGAAGCTTTCTTT.

The chain couples TRBV7-6 to TRBJ2-7; D might be TRBD1 (5 bases). From germline, CDR1 is SGHVS and CDR2 FNYEAQ. There are 15 residues in the CDR3. Trimming took off 1 base at V and 2 bases at J, with 12 bases between the two ends. CDR3 amino acids: CASSLEDSTTYEQYF. Written as DNA, the CDR3 is TGTGCCAGCAGCTTAGAAGACAGCACCACCTACGAGCAGTACTTC.

The chain recombines TRBV13 with TRBJ2-1, with a tentative D call TRBD2 (6 bases). Germline V gives CDR1 PRHDT, CDR2 FYEKMQ (reference sequence). The CDR3 is 14 residues long. V gave up 8 bases and J gave up 0 bases, with 11 bases separating them. The CDR3: CASLERVSYNEQFF. In nucleotides, the CDR3 is TGTGCCAGCCTGGAGCGGGTCTCCTACAATGAGCAGTTCTTC.

This chain links TRBV5-4 with TRBJ2-7, with 10 bases that match TRBD2. Germline assignment: CDR1 SGHNT and CDR2 YYREEE (reference sequence). This CDR3 comprises 14 residues. J was trimmed by 8 bases and V by 1 base; bases with no gene match: 6. The DNA of the CDR3 is TGTGCCAGCAGCTTGAGTCGAGCGGGGGGGAAGCAGTACTTC. Protein: CASSLSRAGGKQYF.

On this clone: Sequence at one end of the junction differs from germline and may be a read error. The chain is built from TRBV7-7 and TRBJ2-1; 7 bases are shared with TRBD2. Per the germline V gene, CDR1 is SSHAT and CDR2 is FNYEAQ (reference sequence). The CDR3 covers 15 residues. CDR3 coding DNA: TGTGCTAGCAGCCCAATTATGGGAGGGGTGAATGAGCAGTTCTTC. It specifies CASSPIMGGVNEQFF. The full variable domain, rest sourced from reference TRBV7-7 and TRBJ2-1, is GAGVSQSPRYKVTKRGQDVTLRCDPISSHATLYWYQQALGQGPEFLTYFNYEAQPDKSGLPSDRFSAERPEGSISTLTIQRTEQRDSAMYRCASSPIMGGVNEQFFGPGTRLTVL.

The V call is TRBV3-1 (or the pseudogene TRBV3-2), the J call TRBJ1-2; D unclear. Per germline, CDR1 LGHDT and CDR2 YNNKEL (reference sequence). The CDR3 covers 15 residues. The V end was cut by 1 base, the J end by 8 bases, with 17 bases between. The CDR3 sequence: CASSQGVRGPHGYTF. CDR3 sequence (DNA): TGTGCCAGCAGCCAAGGTGTTCGGGGTCCGCACGGCTACACCTTC.

In this sample, this clone turned up once. This chain links TRBV11-3 with TRBJ2-7; D remains unclear. Per germline, CDR1 SGHNT and CDR2 YENEEA. V lost 5 bases and J 5 bases, leaving 10 bases between the germline ends. CDR3 length equals 12 residues. This CDR3 is CASSAGRNEQYF. DNA of the CDR3: TGTGCCAGCAGCGCAGGTAGAAACGAGCAGTACTTC. Looking up the rest from reference TRBV11-3 and TRBJ2-7 gives the full variable domain: EAGVVQSPRYKIIEKKQPVAFWCNPISGHNTLYWYLQNLGQGPELLIRYENEEAVDDSQLPKDRFSAERLKGVDSTLKIQPAELGDSAVYLCASSAGRNEQYFGPGTRLTVT.

This rearrangement joins TRBV5-1 to TRBJ1-2, with D maybe TRBD1 (5 bases). The germline V and J ends were trimmed by 1 base and 6 bases, with 19 bases remaining between them. This CDR3 is built from 16 residues. Looked up from germline, CDR1 is SGHRS and CDR2 is YFSETQ. CDR3 bases: TGCGCCAGCAGCTTGACATCGACAGTGAAAGGTGATGGCTACACCTTC. Encoded protein: CASSLTSTVKGDGYTF.

Turning to this clone: The sample contains more than one DNA sequence encoding this CDR3. V is TRBV27 and J is TRBJ2-7, with TRBD1 identical over 12 bases. This CDR3 is 15 amino acids long. Per germline, CDR1 MNHEY and CDR2 SMNVEV (reference sequence). The V and J ends lost 4 bases and 4 bases, in that order; junction bases with no gene match: 5. CDR3 region: CASSSPGQGAYEQYF. The DNA for the CDR3 is TGTGCCAGCAGTTCTCCGGGACAGGGGGCTTACGAGCAGTACTTC.

The V and J genes are TRBV9 and TRBJ1-1, with TRBD1 identical over 7 bases. CDR3 length: 13 residues. CDR1 is SGDLS, CDR2 YYNGEE, per germline. J lost 11 bases, V lost 4 bases, and 11 bases had no gene match. The CDR3 spells CASSSRQGNKAFF. CDR3 bases: TGTGCCAGCAGCAGCCGACAGGGCAATAAGGCTTTCTTT. Supplemented by reference TRBV9 and TRBJ1-1, the full variable domain reads DSGVTQTPKHLITATGQRVTLRCSPRSGDLSVYWYQQSLDQGLQFLIQYYNGEERAKGNILERFSAQQFPDLHSELNLSSLELGDSALYFCASSSRQGNKAFFGQGTRLTVV.

This rearrangement joins TRBV2 to TRBJ1-2; possible D gene TRBD1, 6 bases. Germline loops: CDR1 SNHLY, CDR2 FYNNEI. Trimming removed 1 base at V and 8 bases at J, with 14 bases between. This CDR3 has 14 amino acids. CDR3 nucleotides: TGTGCCAGCAGTGAAGTATCAGGACAGTACGGCTACACCTTC. This sequence encodes CASSEVSGQYGYTF. Drawing the rest from reference TRBV2 and TRBJ1-2, the complete variable domain is EPEVTQTPSHQVTQMGQEVILRCVPISNHLYFYWYRQILGQKVEFLVSFYNNEISEKSEIFDDQFSVERPDGSNFTLKIRSTKLEDSAMYFCASSEVSGQYGYTFGSGTRLTVV.

This chain joins TRBV29-1 and TRBJ2-3; 8 bases are shared with TRBD1. Germline CDR1 SQVTM, CDR2 ANQGSEA. This CDR3 is built from 17 residues. J gave up 0 bases and V 7 bases, and 15 bases lay outside the gene matches. The CDR3 spells CSAGGAGGGSSTDTQYF. In DNA, the CDR3 is TGCAGCGCCGGAGGGGCAGGGGGCGGCTCTAGCACAGATACGCAGTATTTT.

This sequence joins TRBV6-1 and TRBJ1-4; D might be TRBD1 (5 bases). The germline V gene encodes CDR1 MNHNS and CDR2 SASEGT. The CDR3 extends over 15 amino acids. With 2 bases removed from V and 4 bases from J, the gap between germline ends came to 11 bases. The CDR3: CASSELRDLNEKLFF. The CDR3 nucleotides read TGTGCCAGCAGTGAACTGCGGGACCTTAATGAAAAACTGTTTTTT.

Comments on this clone: This clone may be a read error of a much larger clone one base away. The V call is TRBV7-3, the J call TRBJ2-3; the D is unclear. The V and J ends lost 5 bases and 2 bases respectively, with 5 bases between them. This CDR3 has 12 amino acids. In germline, CDR1 is SGHTA, CDR2 FQGTGA. The CDR3 region has the DNA TGTGCCAGCAGCCTAGACACAGATACGCAGTATTTT. Its translation: CASSLDTDTQYF. Full variable domain (outside the CDR3, taken from reference TRBV7-3 and TRBJ2-3): GAGVSQTPSNKVTEKGKYVELRCDPISGHTALYWYRQSLGQGPEFLIYFQGTGAADDSGLPNDRFFAVRPEGSVSTLKIQRTERGDSAVYLCASSLDTDTQYFGPGTRLTVL.

The chain uses TRBV9 and TRBJ1-1, with D hard to call. V was trimmed by 3 bases and J by 4 bases, leaving 10 bases between them. The germline CDR1 and CDR2 sequences are SGDLS and YYNGEE. This CDR3 spans 13 amino acids. The CDR3 sequence: CASSDRPGTEAFF. The CDR3, as DNA: TGTGCCAGCAGCGATCGTCCGGGCACTGAAGCTTTCTTT. The complete variable domain, with remaining parts taken from reference TRBV9 and TRBJ1-1, reads DSGVTQTPKHLITATGQRVTLRCSPRSGDLSVYWYQQSLDQGLQFLIQYYNGEERAKGNILERFSAQQFPDLHSELNLSSLELGDSALYFCASSDRPGTEAFFGQGTRLTVV.

The V and J genes are TRBV29-1 and TRBJ2-1, with 8 bases identical to TRBD2. This CDR3 comprises 17 residues. The J segment lost 6 bases and the V segment lost 0 bases, leaving 13 bases of the junction unmatched. Germline CDR1 reads SQVTM; CDR2 reads ANQGSEA. As DNA, the CDR3 is TGCAGCGTTGAAGATCCCTCGAGAGCGGGAGATAGCAATGAGCAGTTCTTC. Translated, it gives CSVEDPSRAGDSNEQFF.